This entry is about one TCR beta chain. Its antigen is as yet unknown. The germline V gene has CDR1 SNHLY and CDR2 FYNNEI. The CDR3 is 17 residues long. With 2 bases removed from V and 2 bases from J, the gap between germline ends came to 16 bases. This record comes from a study of T cell responses to AZD1222 COVID-19 vaccine. Findings of the study overall: Increased Spike-specific TCR breadth and depth were observed after two AZD1222 doses.

The table came from immunoSEQ multiplex PCR; TCRdb's copy has only in-frame clones and leaves some out. The table shows 120,000 to 150,000 clones, with 75% to 95% occurring only once. The chain couples TRBV2 to TRBJ1-3; possibly TRBD1 for D (6 bases). Sequencing used peripheral blood, obtained on day 0 of AZD1222 vaccination. This sequence was found in an adult in good health. In DNA, the CDR3 is TGTGCCAGCAGTGAAAATCCCGTCGAGGGGGCTGGAAACACCATATATTTT. It specifies CASSENPVEGAGNTIYF.